Below, one TCR beta chain is given with its context. Its antigen is not identified. This CDR3 comprises 17 residues. The ends were cut back, 1 base at V and 0 bases at J, with 12 bases in the middle. CDR1 MDHEN and CDR2 SYDVKM come from the germline V gene. Using immunoSEQ multiplex PCR, the repertoire was profiled, and TCRdb retains in-frame clones only, with some absent. The sample comprises 4,000 to 6,000 clones, approximately 72% of which are singletons, and roughly 45% rests with the top ten. This entry is derived from a study of CD8 T cell repertoires and HIV-1 epitope variants. Overall study: Epitopes were three Gag families plus Nef HW9 and YT9. Separate from the cultures, 1M uncultured T cells served as baseline. Enriched T cells were co-cultured with equal numbers of autologous T cell-negative antigen-presenting cells.

V and J are TRBV28 and TRBJ1-4; no reliable D call. This clonotype was sampled from a male donor with HIV. Material for sequencing was cultured CD8+ T cells derived from PBMCs. This CDR3 reads CASSLSTEPATNEKLFF. The CDR3 DNA sequence: TGTGCCAGCAGTTTATCTACGGAACCTGCAACTAATGAAAAACTGTTTTTT. Looking up the rest from reference TRBV28 and TRBJ1-4 gives the full variable domain: DVKVTQSSRYLVKRTGEKVFLECVQDMDHENMFWYRQDPGLGLRLIYFSYDVKMKEKGDIPEGYSVSREKKERFSLILESASTNQTSMYLCASSLSTEPATNEKLFFGSGTQLSVL.